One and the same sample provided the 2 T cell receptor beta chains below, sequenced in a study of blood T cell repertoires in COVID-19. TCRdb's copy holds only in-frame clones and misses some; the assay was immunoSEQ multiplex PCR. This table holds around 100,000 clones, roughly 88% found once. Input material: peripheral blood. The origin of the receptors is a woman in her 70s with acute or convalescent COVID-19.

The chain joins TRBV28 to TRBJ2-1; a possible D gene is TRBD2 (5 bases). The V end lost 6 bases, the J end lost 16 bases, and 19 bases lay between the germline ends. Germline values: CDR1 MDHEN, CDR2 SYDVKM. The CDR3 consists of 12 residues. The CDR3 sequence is CASRLGINREFF. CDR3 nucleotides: TGTGCCAGCAGGCTCGGGATCAACAGAGAATTCTTC.

As DNA, the CDR3 is TGTGCCAGCAGCTTGTACGGGAATGGGGCCAACGTCCTGACTTTC. Protein product: CASSLYGNGANVLTF. V gene TRBV5-6 combines with J gene TRBJ2-6, with a possible D match to TRBD2 (5 bases). V lost 1 base and J lost 3, with 8 bases in between. This CDR3 comprises 15 residues. Germline CDR1 reads SGHDT; CDR2 reads YYEEEE.